A selection of T cell receptor beta chains follows, all from one sample in a study of Tregs in tolerant kidney transplant recipients. Antigen specificity for these receptors is unknown. TCRdb's table, derived via immunoSEQ multiplex PCR, lists solely in-frame clones and lacks some. The sample includes 25,000 to 35,000 clones, about four fifths seen only once; the top ten take 2% to 2.5%. The sample was Tregs from blood cultured with allogeneic cells. The receptors originated from a human donor in good health. Both conserved end residues are trimmed from each CDR3. Fields, in order: J gene, V gene, clone size, CDR3 protein. Some rows have no size entry. The others give once, few or many, or a class for an expanded clone.

j_call: TRBJ1-4; v_call: TRBV29-1; clone_size: .; cdr3_aa: SVEQVNEKLF
j_call: TRBJ2-3; v_call: TRBV7-2; clone_size: .; cdr3_aa: ASSFRTSGGALTDTQY
j_call: TRBJ1-1; v_call: TRBV7-6; clone_size: .; cdr3_aa: ASSSRSGRGDTEAF
j_call: TRBJ1-1; v_call: TRBV18; clone_size: few; cdr3_aa: ASSQDRSTEAF
j_call: TRBJ2-3; v_call: TRBV11-3; clone_size: .; cdr3_aa: ASRPLAGHTDTQY
j_call: TRBJ2-2; v_call: TRBV9; clone_size: once; cdr3_aa: ASSGRQTVNTGELF
j_call: TRBJ2-5; v_call: TRBV7-2; clone_size: .; cdr3_aa: ASSRVDGRRETQY
j_call: TRBJ2-7; v_call: TRBV27; clone_size: .; cdr3_aa: ASSKRTGPPYEQY
j_call: TRBJ2-1; v_call: TRBV18; clone_size: .; cdr3_aa: ASSPTLRDRGNNEQF
j_call: TRBJ2-3; v_call: TRBV7-2; clone_size: .; cdr3_aa: ASSLGVFSTDTQY
j_call: TRBJ1-3; v_call: TRBV11-2; clone_size: .; cdr3_aa: ASSSPRGAPTIY
j_call: TRBJ2-2; v_call: TRBV5-1; clone_size: .; cdr3_aa: ASRPLNTGELF
j_call: TRBJ2-7; v_call: TRBV7-6; clone_size: .; cdr3_aa: ASGRGGSDEQY
j_call: TRBJ1-1; v_call: TRBV10-3; clone_size: .; cdr3_aa: AISDFSYNTEAF
j_call: TRBJ2-7; v_call: TRBV12-5; clone_size: .; cdr3_aa: ASGLPPYEQY
j_call: TRBJ2-3; v_call: TRBV6-1; clone_size: once; cdr3_aa: ASSDGARTDTQY
j_call: TRBJ1-1; v_call: TRBV7-9; clone_size: .; cdr3_aa: ASRFYRDTEAF
j_call: TRBJ2-3; v_call: TRBV6-5; clone_size: .; cdr3_aa: ATGGASTDTQY
j_call: TRBJ2-1; v_call: TRBV7-3; clone_size: .; cdr3_aa: ASSSQGSSYNEQF
j_call: TRBJ2-3; v_call: TRBV19; clone_size: medium-sized; cdr3_aa: ASSIQGTDTQY
j_call: TRBJ2-2; v_call: TRBV4-1; clone_size: .; cdr3_aa: ASSPGTNTGELF
j_call: TRBJ2-6; v_call: TRBV11-1; clone_size: .; cdr3_aa: ASRTPLGAGANVLT
j_call: TRBJ1-5; v_call: TRBV19; clone_size: .; cdr3_aa: ASSMTRADGNQPQH
j_call: TRBJ1-3; v_call: TRBV7-2; clone_size: once; cdr3_aa: ASSPTGLPGIY
j_call: TRBJ1-2; v_call: TRBV5-6; clone_size: .; cdr3_aa: ASSLTLGSNYGYT
j_call: TRBJ2-4; v_call: TRBV15; clone_size: .; cdr3_aa: ATSRNSGGARNIQY
j_call: TRBJ1-5; v_call: TRBV10-3; clone_size: .; cdr3_aa: AISESYDQPQH
j_call: TRBJ2-6; v_call: TRBV2; clone_size: .; cdr3_aa: ASRGQGVIGSSGANVLT
j_call: TRBJ1-2; v_call: TRBV7-9; clone_size: .; cdr3_aa: ASSETRDREKLGYGYT
j_call: TRBJ1-2; v_call: TRBV6-5; clone_size: .; cdr3_aa: ASMTLGTGKHT
j_call: TRBJ2-7; v_call: TRBV18; clone_size: .; cdr3_aa: ASSKWVGRAGYEQY
j_call: TRBJ1-2; v_call: TRBV6-1; clone_size: .; cdr3_aa: ASSEASPDRIYGYT
j_call: TRBJ2-5; v_call: TRBV6-1; clone_size: .; cdr3_aa: ASKPVEGSETQY
j_call: TRBJ2-3; v_call: TRBV11-2; clone_size: .; cdr3_aa: ASRGVADTQY
j_call: TRBJ2-7; v_call: TRBV6-1; clone_size: .; cdr3_aa: ASSEIRVSSYEQY
j_call: TRBJ2-7; v_call: TRBV5-1; clone_size: few; cdr3_aa: ASSLEGAGYEQY
j_call: TRBJ2-3; v_call: TRBV27; clone_size: .; cdr3_aa: ASRKLLAGGPDTQY
j_call: TRBJ2-7; v_call: TRBV18; clone_size: .; cdr3_aa: ASSPGTDPYEQY
j_call: TRBJ2-3; v_call: TRBV19; clone_size: .; cdr3_aa: ASSIGRRGRTDTQY
j_call: TRBJ2-4; v_call: TRBV7-8; clone_size: once; cdr3_aa: ASSLGTPRDIQY
j_call: TRBJ2-2; v_call: TRBV30; clone_size: .; cdr3_aa: AWSLLAGGLINTGELF
j_call: TRBJ2-7; v_call: TRBV7-8; clone_size: .; cdr3_aa: ASSIGVYEQY
j_call: TRBJ2-2; v_call: TRBV7-8; clone_size: once; cdr3_aa: ASSFGGAYTGELF
j_call: TRBJ1-1; v_call: TRBV11-2; clone_size: once; cdr3_aa: ASSLEGGTEAF
j_call: TRBJ2-3; v_call: TRBV7-6; clone_size: .; cdr3_aa: ASSLEGPAGDTQY
j_call: TRBJ2-4; v_call: TRBV6-1; clone_size: .; cdr3_aa: ASSEGGRILMGRPSFQY
j_call: TRBJ2-6; v_call: TRBV6-6; clone_size: .; cdr3_aa: ASGGSGANVLT
j_call: TRBJ1-1; v_call: TRBV12-5; clone_size: .; cdr3_aa: ASGLSSETEAF